One sample yielded the 32 T cell receptor beta chains listed below, sequenced in a study of T-cell reconstitution after alpha-beta-depleted transplantation in children. A TCRbeta library incorporating unique molecular identifiers was prepared. A single record per CDR3 protein comes from TCRdb applying MiXCR to the PCR reads. The sample lists over 120,000 distinct CDR3 sequences, about 9% occurring once. The material was PBMCs, mostly from graft donor cells, obtained 180 days after TCRalphabeta/CD19-depleted stem cell transplant. These receptors were collected from a female patient aged 2-9 years who had a stem cell transplant for congenital amegakaryocytic thrombocytopenia, so the T cells may come from the graft donor.

This clonotype was observed at least ten times. V usage is TRBV7-6 and J usage is TRBJ1-3; D might be TRBD1 (6 bases). V was cut by 5 bases and J by 0 bases, with 8 bases left in between. In germline, CDR1 is SGHVS, CDR2 FNYEAQ. This CDR3 spans 14 amino acids. The CDR3 region is CASSRDNSGNTIYF. In DNA, the CDR3 is TGTGCCAGCAGCCGGGACAACTCTGGAAACACCATATATTTT.

This clonotype was recorded at least ten times. This chain connects TRBV28 to TRBJ2-1; the match to TRBD2 covers 11 bases. V shed 4 bases, J shed 5 bases, and the junction held 7 bases outside the gene matches. This CDR3 is built from 16 residues. Germline CDR1 is MDHEN and CDR2 is SYDVKM. CDR3 loop: CASSWTGLAGHNEQFF. The CDR3 DNA follows: TGTGCCAGCAGTTGGACCGGACTAGCGGGCCACAATGAGCAGTTCTTC.

This clonotype was seen ten or more times. The rearrangement uses TRBV20-1 and TRBJ2-1; maybe TRBD2 (5 bases). With 3 bases removed from V and 0 bases from J, the gap between germline ends came to 9 bases. The CDR3 extends over 14 amino acids. From germline, CDR1 is DFQATT and CDR2 SNEGSKA (reference sequence). The DNA of the CDR3 is TGCAGTGCTAGGCTAGCAGTCTCCTACAATGAGCAGTTCTTC. Translation gives CSARLAVSYNEQFF.

This clonotype was detected many times. The chain uses TRBV20-1 and TRBJ2-5; the D is unclear. V lost 7 bases to trimming and J lost 2 bases, with 20 bases between them. The CDR3 totals 15 residues. CDR1 and CDR2 from the germline V gene are DFQATT and SNEGSKA (reference sequence). In DNA form, the CDR3 reads TGCAGTGTTTCAGTCCTTGTGGCCAGACAAGAGACCCAGTACTTC. Its protein is CSVSVLVARQETQYF.

This clonotype was counted many times. The chain carries TRBV5-6 and TRBJ2-4, with D possibly TRBD1 on 6 matching bases. Germline-derived CDR1 and CDR2 are SGHDT and YYEEEE. The CDR3 is 13 residues long. The V gene lost 4 bases and the J gene lost 11 bases, with 16 bases spanning the gap. CDR3 region: CASSPGPPGVQYF. In DNA form, the CDR3 reads TGTGCCAGCAGCCCGGGGCCCCCAGGGGTTCAGTACTTC.

This clonotype was seen many times. The rearrangement joins TRBV5-1 to TRBJ2-7; 7 bases match TRBD1. V shed 0 bases, J shed 6 bases, and the junction held 9 bases outside the gene matches. The CDR3 spans 15 residues. The germline V gene encodes CDR1 SGHRS and CDR2 YFSETQ. CDR3 DNA: TGCGCCAGCAGCTTGGAGGGGACAGCGACGGTCGAGCAGTACTTC. It yields the protein CASSLEGTATVEQYF.

The V and J genes are TRBV6-5 and TRBJ1-1, with D uncertain. V shed 3 bases and J shed 0 bases, with 11 bases lying between them. The CDR3 consists of 15 residues. Germline V gene lookup returns CDR1 MNHEY and CDR2 SVGAGI. CDR3 DNA sequence: TGTGCCAGCAGTTATCTACCGGGAGTGAACACTGAAGCTTTCTTT. Translated, it gives CASSYLPGVNTEAFF.

This clonotype occurred many times. V gene TRBV27 combines with J gene TRBJ2-7; D might be TRBD1 or TRBD2, each matching 5 bases. CDR1 is MNHEY and CDR2 is SMNVEV in the germline V gene (reference sequence). The CDR3 totals 13 residues. V was clipped by 5 bases and J by 2 bases, with 10 bases between them. The CDR3 reads CASSPRGTYEQYF. In DNA form, the CDR3 reads TGTGCCAGCAGTCCACGGGGCACCTACGAGCAGTACTTC.

Written as DNA, the CDR3 is TGCAGCGTTGAAGGTACTCGAGCGGGAGGACCCACAGATACGCAGTATTTT. It codes for CSVEGTRAGGPTDTQYF. V gene TRBV29-1 combines with J gene TRBJ2-3; TRBD2 aligns across 9 bases. The germline CDR1 and CDR2 sequences are SQVTM and ANQGSEA. The V and J ends lost 1 base and 2 bases, in that order; junction bases with no gene match: 10. The CDR3 sequence is 17 residues long.

This clonotype was counted many times. V gene TRBV12-3 or TRBV12-4 combines with J gene TRBJ2-5; TRBD2 matches 8 bases. The CDR3 consists of 16 residues. V trimming: 3 bases; J trimming: 3 bases; junction bases outside the gene matches: 9. The chain's CDR3 is CASSFVIVAGKETQYF. As DNA, the CDR3 is TGTGCCAGCAGTTTTGTTATCGTAGCGGGAAAAGAGACCCAGTACTTC.

In its sample, this clonotype was seen many times. The chain has TRBV29-1 and TRBJ1-2; D remains ambiguous. The germline gives CDR1 SQVTM, CDR2 ANQGSEA. This CDR3 region has 15 residues. With 0 bases removed from V and 0 bases from J, the gap between germline ends came to 11 bases. The CDR3 region is CSVEDLPPTNYGYTF. Written as DNA, the CDR3 is TGCAGCGTTGAAGATCTTCCACCAACTAACTATGGCTACACCTTC.

This clonotype showed up many times. The V call is TRBV7-3, the J call TRBJ2-2; D ambiguous. Germline V gene data show CDR1 as SGHTA and CDR2 as FQGTGA. This CDR3 spans 14 amino acids. The V end lost 5 bases, the J end lost 2 bases, and 9 bases lay between the germline ends. CDR3 sequence: CASSQRHNTGELFF. As DNA, the CDR3 is TGTGCCAGCAGCCAAAGGCACAACACCGGGGAGCTGTTTTTT.

This clonotype occurred a few times. The chain carries TRBV28 and TRBJ2-7, with D perhaps TRBD1 (5 bases). The CDR3 has 13 residues. Trimming shortened V by 6 bases and J by 1 base, and 10 bases separated the two germline ends. Germline V lookup: CDR1 MDHEN, CDR2 SYDVKM. Here the CDR3 DNA reads TGTGCCAGCAGCACAGGAAAATCCTACGAGCAGTACTTC. It is translated as CASSTGKSYEQYF.

This clonotype was counted many times. V usage is TRBV18 and J usage is TRBJ2-7; 8 bases map to TRBD2. This CDR3 has 13 residues. The germline CDR1 and CDR2 sequences are KGHSH and LQKENI. With 5 bases clipped from V and 7 bases from J, the junction kept 7 bases outside the gene matches. CDR3 region: CASSSHGGGEQYF. CDR3 in DNA: TGTGCCAGCTCATCCCATGGCGGGGGGGAGCAGTACTTC.

This clonotype was observed a few times. J is TRBJ1-5 and V is TRBV28; TRBD1 matches at 7 bases. Germline V CDR1 and CDR2: MDHEN, SYDVKM. V shed 5 bases and J 7 bases; nucleotides not matched to a gene: 11. The CDR3 covers 15 residues. The CDR3 is CASSTTGAGGQPQHF. The CDR3 nucleotides read TGTGCCAGCAGTACCACAGGGGCCGGGGGACAGCCCCAGCATTTT.

In the case of this clonotype: This may stem from a read error, because a much larger clone lies one nucleotide away. The chain is built from TRBV2 and TRBJ2-3; perhaps TRBD1 as D (5 bases). Germline V gene data show CDR1 as SNHLY and CDR2 as FYNNEI. This CDR3 is 18 amino acids long. The CDR3 DNA sequence: TGTTCCATCCTCCGGAACCCCCTTTATGACAGAAAAACAGATACGCAGTATTTT. Translation: CSILRNPLYDRKTDTQYF. The full variable domain, with the rest looked up from reference TRBV2 and TRBJ2-3, is EPEVTQTPSHQVTQMGQEVILRCVPISNHLYFYWYRQILGQKVEFLVSFYNNEISEKSEIFDDQFSVERPDGSNFTLKIRSTKLEDSAMYFCSILRNPLYDRKTDTQYFGPGTRLTVL.

The J gene is TRBJ1-2, the V gene TRBV12-3 or TRBV12-4; TRBD1 might be the D (5 bases). Trimming left V 1 base short and J 7 bases short, with 10 bases between. The CDR3 has 13 residues. DNA of the CDR3: TGTGCCAGCAGTTTAGTGGCAGGGACTGGCTACACCTTC. It encodes CASSLVAGTGYTF.

This clonotype was observed at least ten times. V usage is TRBV28 and J usage is TRBJ2-5, with a tentative D call TRBD2 (6 bases). The V end lost 5 bases, the J end lost 7 bases, and 17 bases lay between the germline ends. The CDR3 totals 14 residues. The germline V gene has CDR1 MDHEN and CDR2 SYDVKM. CDR3 sequence: CASSPGLPPWTQYF. The CDR3 DNA reads TGTGCCAGCAGTCCGGGACTGCCTCCCTGGACCCAGTACTTC. The whole variable domain, filled in from reference TRBV28 and TRBJ2-5, reads DVKVTQSSRYLVKRTGEKVFLECVQDMDHENMFWYRQDPGLGLRLIYFSYDVKMKEKGDIPEGYSVSREKKERFSLILESASTNQTSMYLCASSPGLPPWTQYFGPGTRLLVL.

This clonotype was counted at least ten times. The chain recombines TRBV10-3 with TRBJ1-1; D call uncertain. The CDR3 sequence is 13 residues long. CDR1 and CDR2 from the germline V gene are ENHRY and SYGVKD. V lost 7 bases and J lost 1, with 10 bases in between. The CDR3 reads CAIKLTQNTEAFF. CDR3 bases: TGTGCCATCAAATTGACACAGAACACTGAAGCTTTCTTT.

Of note for this clonotype: A single base separates this from a much larger clone, so it may be a read error. The chain links TRBV11-2 to TRBJ1-1; weak D call: TRBD1 (6 bases). This CDR3 has 15 residues. The ends were cut back, 5 bases at V and 7 bases at J, with 20 bases in the middle. CDR1 is SGHAT and CDR2 is FQNNGV in the germline V gene. The CDR3 DNA follows: TGTGCCAGCAGCGAGAGGGCAGGGAGGGGGTATGAAGCTTTCTTT. Its translation is CASSERAGRGYEAFF.

The table lists this clonotype with many counts. This chain uses TRBV20-1 with TRBJ2-5; 8 bases fit TRBD2. The germline V gene has CDR1 DFQATT and CDR2 SNEGSKA (reference sequence). V lost 3 bases, J lost 4 bases, and 10 bases stayed unmatched. This CDR3 is 15 amino acids long. The chain's CDR3 is CSASLPGGSGETQYF. CDR3 DNA: TGCAGTGCTAGTTTACCGGGAGGGTCGGGAGAGACCCAGTACTTC.

This clonotype has ten or more counts. The V gene is TRBV20-1, the J gene TRBJ2-3, with 13 positions matching TRBD2. J gave up 0 bases and V 4 bases, and 7 bases lay outside the gene matches. From germline, CDR1 is DFQATT and CDR2 SNEGSKA (reference sequence). The CDR3 runs 17 residues. This CDR3 reads CSATDGGLAGSTDTQYF. As DNA, the CDR3 is TGCAGTGCTACAGATGGGGGACTAGCGGGAAGCACAGATACGCAGTATTTT.

At least ten counts were recorded for this clonotype. This rearrangement joins TRBV11-2 to TRBJ2-3; 10 positions agree with TRBD2. V gave up 5 bases and J gave up 1 base; unmatched junction bases: 9. Germline V lookup: CDR1 SGHAT, CDR2 FQNNGV. This CDR3 is built from 17 residues. CDR3 in amino acids: CASSLQGLAPGTDTQYF. The CDR3 DNA follows: TGTGCCAGCAGCCTACAGGGACTAGCGCCGGGCACAGATACGCAGTATTTT.

This clonotype was found many times. The rearrangement joins TRBV3-1 to TRBJ2-2, with D tentatively TRBD2 (6 bases). Germline CDR1 and CDR2: LGHDT and YNNKEL (reference sequence). V was clipped by 0 bases and J by 3 bases, with 8 bases between them. The CDR3 consists of 15 residues. DNA of the CDR3: TGTGCCAGCAGCCAAGACGGGGGATACACCGGGGAGCTGTTTTTT. It translates to CASSQDGGYTGELFF.

In this sample, this clonotype turned up many times. The V and J genes are TRBV5-1 and TRBJ2-2; D is possibly TRBD1 (6 bases). The CDR3 runs 16 residues. Trimming shortened V by 8 bases and J by 5 bases, and 22 bases separated the two germline ends. Germline V gene sequence: CDR1 SGHRS, CDR2 YFSETQ. The CDR3 protein is CASQLHYVGGTGELFF. The CDR3 bases are TGCGCCAGTCAACTCCATTATGTAGGGGGTACCGGGGAGCTGTTTTTT.

This clonotype came up many times. The rearrangement links TRBV6-5 to TRBJ1-1, with 8 bases matching TRBD1. Trimming cost V 0 bases and J 0 bases; bases outside gene matches: 9. The CDR3 is 18 amino acids. CDR1 MNHEY and CDR2 SVGAGI come from the germline V gene. CDR3 residues: CASSYSVGAGGMNTEAFF. CDR3 coding DNA: TGTGCCAGCAGTTACTCGGTCGGGGCAGGGGGCATGAACACTGAAGCTTTCTTT.

This clonotype was recorded a few times. This rearrangement joins TRBV7-9 to TRBJ2-2, with D unresolved. The germline V and J ends were trimmed by 5 bases and 10 bases, with 14 bases remaining between them. Germline V gives CDR1 SEHNR, CDR2 FQNEAQ (reference sequence). The CDR3 extends over 13 amino acids. The CDR3 protein is CASSVGKMQELFF. The DNA of the CDR3 is TGTGCCAGCAGCGTGGGAAAGATGCAGGAGCTGTTTTTT.

Worth noting for this clonotype: One base away lies a much larger clone, so this may be a sequencing read error. The rearrangement joins TRBV12-3 or TRBV12-4 to TRBJ1-4; D gene unclear. CDR3 length: 16 amino acids. V lost 5 bases and J 2 bases, leaving 15 bases between the germline ends. In DNA form, the CDR3 reads TGTGCCAGCAGTGTCGTGACTGTGGTGACTAATGAAAAACTGTTTTTT. Encoded protein: CASSVVTVVTNEKLFF.

The CDR3 sequence: CSAGGTANNSPLHF. In nucleotides, the CDR3 is TGCAGTGCAGGGGGGACAGCCAATAATTCACCCCTCCACTTT. This rearrangement joins TRBV20-1 to TRBJ1-6, with 7 bases aligning to TRBD1. CDR3 length equals 14 residues. Trimming removed 6 bases from V and 5 bases from J; junction bases left unmatched: 7. Germline V gene data show CDR1 as DFQATT and CDR2 as SNEGSKA (reference sequence).

This clonotype appeared once. A read error is possible here, since a much larger clone lies one base away. The rearrangement uses TRBV28 and TRBJ1-5; the D gene is possibly TRBD1 (6 bases). The germline gives CDR1 MDHEN, CDR2 SYDVKM. The ends were cut back, 3 bases at V and 6 bases at J, with 18 bases in the middle. The CDR3 runs to 16 residues. The CDR3 sequence is CASSLRGAVVSQPQHF. For the CDR3, the DNA is TGTGCCAGCAGTTTGCGGGGGGCAGTGGTCAGTCAGCCCCAGCATTTT.

CDR3 in DNA: TGTGCCAGCTCACCGCGACAGGGGCCTAATGAAAAACTGTTTTTT. Its translation: CASSPRQGPNEKLFF. V and J are TRBV18 and TRBJ1-4; 8 nucleotides line up with TRBD1. Losses at the gene ends were 3 bases for V and 3 bases for J; bases not matched to a gene: 3. In germline, CDR1 is KGHSH, CDR2 LQKENI. The CDR3 extends over 15 amino acids.

The rearrangement uses TRBV6-5 and TRBJ2-7; 7 bases map to TRBD2. The CDR3 is made up of 16 amino acids. CDR1 is MNHEY and CDR2 is SVGAGI in the germline V gene. V lost 0 bases to trimming and J lost 0 bases; unmatched junction nucleotides: 5. Written as DNA, the CDR3 is TGTGCCAGCAGTTACTCCGGGGCGGGAGTCTCCTACGAGCAGTACTTC. Translated: CASSYSGAGVSYEQYF.